This T cell receptor beta chain was sequenced for a study of Tregs in tolerant kidney transplant recipients. To note about this clone: Its target is unknown.

Unmatched junction bases numbered 7, after V lost 6 bases and J lost 7 bases. From germline, CDR1 is SGHTA and CDR2 FQGNSA. The length of the CDR3 is 14 residues. Study-wide results and caveats: Biological reproducibility was not directly addressed, but technical replication error appeared minimal. Findings come from small patient numbers and require larger validation.

Measured with immunoSEQ multiplex PCR; TCRdb has only the in-frame clones, and not every one. The table shows about 240,000 clones, with 80% to 85% occurring only once. What was sequenced was CD4+ T cells from blood. This clonotype was obtained from a human donor in good health. The chain employs TRBV7-2 and TRBJ1-2; 11 nucleotides line up with TRBD1. CDR3: CASRRTGGAGGYTF. CDR3 DNA: TGTGCCAGCAGACGGACAGGGGGCGCCGGTGGCTACACCTTC.